Listed here are 16 T cell receptor beta chains from one sample, sequenced in a study of OX40 agonist ivuxolimab in advanced cancers. Repertoires were generated with immunoSEQ multiplex PCR, while TCRdb's copy carries only in-frame clones and drops some. The sample shows approximately 22,000 clones, 70% to 90% of them seen only once. Specimen: CD4+ or CD8+ T cells sorted from blood, collected in a trial of the OX40 agonist ivuxolimab. The receptor source for this set is an adult with an advanced solid tumor such as melanoma, head and neck, liver or kidney cancer.

CDR3 DNA sequence: TGTGCCAGCAGTGAACTTATGACTAGCGGTCTTTCCTACGAGCAGTACTTC. Protein product: CASSELMTSGLSYEQYF. The chain is built from TRBV6-1 and TRBJ2-7; 9 bases agree with TRBD2. Trimming took 2 bases from V and 1 from J; bases not matched to a gene: 9. The CDR3 totals 17 residues. Per germline, CDR1 MNHNS and CDR2 SASEGT.

This chain uses TRBV27 with TRBJ2-3; perhaps TRBD2 as D (5 bases). Germline V gives CDR1 MNHEY, CDR2 SMNVEV (reference sequence). The CDR3 has 15 amino acids. Trimming stripped 0 bases from V and 3 bases from J, with 10 bases between. CDR3 region: CASSLSGVTTDTQYF. CDR3 bases: TGTGCCAGCAGTTTATCCGGGGTAACGACAGATACGCAGTATTTT.

The chain employs TRBV7-9 and TRBJ1-2, with a weak D call TRBD1 (5 bases). Trimming pared 3 bases from V and 4 bases from J, leaving 12 bases between. Germline-derived CDR1 and CDR2 are SEHNR and FQNEAQ (reference sequence). This CDR3 is built from 14 residues. The DNA of the CDR3 is TGTGCCAGCAGCTTTATCTCCGGGACCTATGGCTACACCTTC. This sequence encodes CASSFISGTYGYTF. Together with reference TRBV7-9 and TRBJ1-2, the CDR3 gives the full variable domain: DTGVSQNPRHKITKRGQNVTFRCDPISEHNRLYWYRQTLGQGPEFLTYFQNEAQLEKSRLLSDRFSAERPKGSFSTLEIQRTEQGDSAMYLCASSFISGTYGYTFGSGTRLTVV.

This chain links TRBV4-2 with TRBJ1-2, with 11 bases fitting TRBD1. This CDR3 comprises 16 residues. CDR1 and CDR2 (germline): LGHNA, YNFKEQ. With V trimmed by 3 bases and J by 4 bases, 7 bases remained unmatched. CDR3 region: CASSQGQGVIGYGYTF. Written as DNA, the CDR3 is TGTGCCAGCAGCCAGGGACAGGGGGTAATAGGCTATGGCTACACCTTC.

This clone appeared once. The chain carries TRBV27 and TRBJ2-5; D is ambiguous. The length of the CDR3 is 13 residues. V lost 6 bases, J lost 1 base, and 9 bases lay in between. CDR1 and CDR2 (germline): MNHEY, SMNVEV (reference sequence). The CDR3 sequence: CASSRRAQETQYF. Here the CDR3 DNA reads TGTGCCAGCAGCCGAAGGGCCCAAGAGACCCAGTACTTC.

The J gene is TRBJ1-5, the V gene TRBV7-2, with TRBD1 as a possible D gene (5 bases). Per the germline V gene, CDR1 is SGHTA and CDR2 is FQGNSA. This CDR3 is 16 amino acids long. V gave up 5 bases and J gave up 0 bases, with 14 bases separating them. The CDR3 region is CASSPWRGDSNQPQHF. As DNA, the CDR3 is TGTGCCAGCAGCCCTTGGCGGGGCGATAGCAATCAGCCCCAGCATTTT.

The rearrangement links TRBV12-5 to TRBJ1-1; D gene ambiguous. Looked up from germline, CDR1 is LGHNT and CDR2 is FRNRAP. The length of the CDR3 is 19 residues. V lost 2 bases and J lost 3, with 25 bases in between. CDR3 sequence (DNA): TGTGCTAGTGGTTTGTCCCTTACCGACGAACTGGCGATGGACACTGAAGCTTTCTTT. Residues: CASGLSLTDELAMDTEAFF.

About this clone: At one of its ends the junction is not consistent with the germline gene, which may arise from a read error. The chain is built from TRBV27 and TRBJ2-5; D possibly matches TRBD1 or TRBD2 (5 bases each). Germline V gene lookup returns CDR1 MNHEY and CDR2 SMNVEV (reference sequence). This CDR3 region has 14 residues. Here the CDR3 DNA reads TGTGCCAGCTCGGCCCAGGGAGCCCAAGAGACCCGGTACTTC. Amino acid sequence: CASSAQGAQETRYF.

V is TRBV25-1 and J is TRBJ2-5; 14 positions match TRBD2. The ends lost 0 bases at V and 5 bases at J; junction bases unmatched: 5. CDR3 length: 17 residues. Germline CDR1 reads MGHDK; CDR2 reads SYGVNS. The CDR3 sequence: CASSEYRLAGGLETQYF. CDR3 sequence (DNA): TGTGCCAGCAGTGAATATCGACTAGCGGGGGGGTTGGAGACCCAGTACTTC.

The rearrangement links TRBV2 to TRBJ2-7; D gene unclear. Trimming removed 3 bases at V and 1 base at J, with 13 bases between. The CDR3 runs 15 residues. CDR1 is SNHLY and CDR2 is FYNNEI in the germline V gene. This CDR3 is CASSDLASVSYEQYF. CDR3 sequence (DNA): TGTGCCAGCAGTGATTTGGCATCTGTTTCCTACGAGCAGTACTTC.

J is TRBJ1-2 and V is TRBV16, with TRBD1 as a possible D gene (5 bases). V was cut by 0 bases and J by 6 bases, with 5 bases left in between. From germline, CDR1 is KGHSY and CDR2 FQNENV. This CDR3 has 12 residues. The CDR3 DNA is TGTGCCAGCAGCCAATCGGGACATGGCTACACCTTC. As protein: CASSQSGHGYTF.

The chain combines TRBV5-1 with TRBJ2-3; 10 nucleotides align to TRBD2. There are 16 residues in the CDR3. Germline values: CDR1 SGHRS, CDR2 YFSETQ. V dropped 4 bases and J dropped 4; count of bases not matched to a gene: 9. CDR3 in amino acids: CASSLLSGTSADTQYF. DNA for the CDR3: TGCGCCAGCAGCCTGCTTTCCGGGACTAGCGCAGATACGCAGTATTTT.

The V and J genes are TRBV7-8 and TRBJ2-1, with 9 bases fitting TRBD2. In germline, CDR1 is SGHVS, CDR2 FQNEAQ. The CDR3 is 15 amino acids. Germline trimming cut 5 bases from V and 4 bases from J; bases unmatched to any gene: 6. The CDR3 here is CASSPERGAYNEQFF. In nucleotides, the CDR3 is TGTGCCAGCAGCCCCGAGCGGGGGGCATACAATGAGCAGTTCTTC.

V and J are TRBV4-3 and TRBJ2-5, with D hard to call. CDR3 size: 11 residues. V lost 0 bases and J lost 4, with 0 bases in between. CDR1 and CDR2 from the germline V gene are LGHNA and YSLEER. DNA for the CDR3: TGCGCCAGCAGCCAAGAAGAGACCCAGTACTTC. This encodes CASSQEETQYF.

This chain uses TRBV21-1 with TRBJ1-5. TRBV21-1 is flagged as a pseudogene. The CDR3 loop spans 11 amino acids. The CDR3 loop reads CASSTHGPQHF. The DNA of the CDR3 is TGTGCCAGCAGCACCCATGGGCCCCAGCATTTT.

J is TRBJ2-2 and V is TRBV9, with 12 bases identical to TRBD2. The CDR3 contains 15 residues. J gave up 8 bases and V 4 bases, and 6 bases lay outside the gene matches. Germline values: CDR1 SGDLS, CDR2 YYNGEE. The CDR3 reads CASSPDGLAGGELFF. DNA of the CDR3: TGTGCCAGCAGCCCAGACGGACTAGCGGGAGGGGAGCTGTTTTTT. The full variable domain, with the rest looked up from reference TRBV9 and TRBJ2-2, is DSGVTQTPKHLITATGQRVTLRCSPRSGDLSVYWYQQSLDQGLQFLIQYYNGEERAKGNILERFSAQQFPDLHSELNLSSLELGDSALYFCASSPDGLAGGELFFGEGSRLTVL.